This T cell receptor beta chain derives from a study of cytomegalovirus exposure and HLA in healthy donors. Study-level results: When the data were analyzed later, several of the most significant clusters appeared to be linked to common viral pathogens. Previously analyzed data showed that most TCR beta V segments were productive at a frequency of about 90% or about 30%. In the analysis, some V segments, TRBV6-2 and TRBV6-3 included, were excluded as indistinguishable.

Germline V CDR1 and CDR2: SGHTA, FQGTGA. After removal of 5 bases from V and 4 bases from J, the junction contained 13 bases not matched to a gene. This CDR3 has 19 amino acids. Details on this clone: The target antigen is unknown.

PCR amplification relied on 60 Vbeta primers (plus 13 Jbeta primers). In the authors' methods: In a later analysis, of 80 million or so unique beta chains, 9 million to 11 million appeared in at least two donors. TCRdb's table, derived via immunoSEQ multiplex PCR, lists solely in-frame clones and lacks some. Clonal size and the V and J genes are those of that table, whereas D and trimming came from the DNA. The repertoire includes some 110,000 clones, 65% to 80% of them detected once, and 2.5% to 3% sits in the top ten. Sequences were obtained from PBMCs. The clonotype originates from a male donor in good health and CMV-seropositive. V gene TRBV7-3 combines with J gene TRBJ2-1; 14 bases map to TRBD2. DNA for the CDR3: TGTGCCAGCAGCGCGGAGCCGGGACTAGCGGGAGAGGGGTACAATGAGCAGTTCTTC. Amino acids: CASSAEPGLAGEGYNEQFF.